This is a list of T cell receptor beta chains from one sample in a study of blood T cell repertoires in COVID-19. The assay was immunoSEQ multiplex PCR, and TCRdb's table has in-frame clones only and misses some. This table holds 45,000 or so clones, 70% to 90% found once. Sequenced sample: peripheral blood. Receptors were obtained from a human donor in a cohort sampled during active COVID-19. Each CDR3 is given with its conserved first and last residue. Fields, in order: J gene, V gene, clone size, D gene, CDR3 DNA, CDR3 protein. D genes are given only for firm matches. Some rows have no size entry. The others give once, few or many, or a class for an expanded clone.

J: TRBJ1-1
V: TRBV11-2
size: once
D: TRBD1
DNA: TGTGCCAGCAGCTTAGAAAAGACAGGGGCCACTGAAGCTTTCTTT
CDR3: CASSLEKTGATEAFF

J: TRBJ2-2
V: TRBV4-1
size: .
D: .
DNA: TGCGCCAGCAGCCAAGATACGAACAGCAACACCGGGGAGCTGTTTTTT
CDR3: CASSQDTNSNTGELFF

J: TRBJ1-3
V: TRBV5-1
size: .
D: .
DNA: TGCGCCAGCAGCTTAGTACAGGGAGGAAACACCATATATTTT
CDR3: CASSLVQGGNTIYF

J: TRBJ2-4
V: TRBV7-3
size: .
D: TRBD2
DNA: TGTGCCAGCAGCTTAAACGGGAGGGGCATTCAGTACTTC
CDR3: CASSLNGRGIQYF

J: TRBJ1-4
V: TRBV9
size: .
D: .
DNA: TGTGCCAGCAGCGTAGCAGGAACGGATGAAAAACTGTTTTTT
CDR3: CASSVAGTDEKLFF

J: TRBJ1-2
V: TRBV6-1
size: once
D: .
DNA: TGTGCCAGCAGTGAAGCGGGCCAGGGCTATGGCTACACCTTC
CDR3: CASSEAGQGYGYTF

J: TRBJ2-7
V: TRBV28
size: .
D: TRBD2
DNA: TGTGCCAGCAGAGTAGCGGGTCGCTCCTACGAGCAGTACTTC
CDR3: CASRVAGRSYEQYF

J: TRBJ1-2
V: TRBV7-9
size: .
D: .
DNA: TGTGCCAGCAGCTTCGTACAGGGATATGGCTACACCTTC
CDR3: CASSFVQGYGYTF

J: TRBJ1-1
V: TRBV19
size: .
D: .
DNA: TGTGCCAGTAGTCCCCAGGGGACTGAAGCTTTCTTT
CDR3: CASSPQGTEAFF

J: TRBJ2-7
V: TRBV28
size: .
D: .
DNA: TGTGCCAGCTGGGGCAGGTCTCAGGAGCAGTACTTC
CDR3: CASWGRSQEQYF

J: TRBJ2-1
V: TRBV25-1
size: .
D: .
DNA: TGTGCCAGCAGTGAACTGACTCGGGACAATGAGCAGTTCTTC
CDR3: CASSELTRDNEQFF

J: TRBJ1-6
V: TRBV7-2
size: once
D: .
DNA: TGTGCCAGCAGCTTAGGTAGCTGGAATTCACCCCTCCACTTT
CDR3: CASSLGSWNSPLHF

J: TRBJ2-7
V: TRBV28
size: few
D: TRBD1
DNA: TGTGCCAGCAGCTATCAGACAGGGGGCCTGAACGAGCAGTACTTC
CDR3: CASSYQTGGLNEQYF

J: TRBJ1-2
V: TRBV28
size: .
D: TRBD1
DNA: TGTGCCAGCAGTTTAACAGGCCTCAACCTACCTCAGGGGGCAAGGGGCTACACCTTC
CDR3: CASSLTGLNLPQGARGYTF

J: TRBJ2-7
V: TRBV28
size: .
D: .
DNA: TGTGCCAGCAGTTTCGGGCAGAAGGGGTACGAGCAGTACTTC
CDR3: CASSFGQKGYEQYF

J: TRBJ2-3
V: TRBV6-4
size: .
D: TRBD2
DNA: TGTGCCAGCAGCGTTAGCGGGAGAGCGACAGATACGCAGTATTTT
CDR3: CASSVSGRATDTQYF